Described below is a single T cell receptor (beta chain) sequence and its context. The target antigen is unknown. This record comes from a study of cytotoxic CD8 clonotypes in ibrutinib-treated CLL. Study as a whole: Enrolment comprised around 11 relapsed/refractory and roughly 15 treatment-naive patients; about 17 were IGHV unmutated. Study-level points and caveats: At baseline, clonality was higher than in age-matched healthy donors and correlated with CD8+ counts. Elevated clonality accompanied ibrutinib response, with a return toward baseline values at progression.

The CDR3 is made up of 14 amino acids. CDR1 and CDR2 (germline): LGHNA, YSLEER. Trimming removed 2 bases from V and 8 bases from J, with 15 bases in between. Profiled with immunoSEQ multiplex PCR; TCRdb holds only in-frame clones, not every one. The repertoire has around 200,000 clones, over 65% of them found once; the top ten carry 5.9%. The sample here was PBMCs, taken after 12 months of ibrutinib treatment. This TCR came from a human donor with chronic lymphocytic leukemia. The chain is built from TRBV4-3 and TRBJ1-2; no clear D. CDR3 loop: CASSQPDGTMGYTF. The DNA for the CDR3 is TGCGCCAGCAGCCAACCGGACGGAACTATGGGCTACACCTTC.